The sequence of this T cell receptor beta chain was determined in a study of graft-versus-host responses after intestinal transplantation. Concerning this clone: Its target is unknown.

General study findings and limits: Researchers found GvH clones in recipient marrow, and some showed up first in ileum or blood.

In germline, CDR1 is SGHAT, CDR2 FQNNGV. The CDR3 is 16 residues long. Trimming removed 1 base at V and 4 bases at J, with 14 bases between. Data came from immunoSEQ multiplex PCR; TCRdb stores just in-frame clones and leaves some out. The sample contains over 9,000 clones, 80% of which appear only once. The sequences come from PBMCs, collected about 490 days after intestinal transplant. This receptor was obtained from a human patient who received an intestinal transplant, so some T cells may come from the graft donor. J is TRBJ2-1 and V is TRBV11-2; no clear D. The CDR3 region is CASSLVEARSYNEQFF. In DNA form, the CDR3 reads TGTGCCAGCAGCTTAGTAGAGGCTAGAAGTTACAATGAGCAGTTCTTC.